The rows below give T cell receptor beta chains drawn from one sample of a study of blood T cell repertoires in COVID-19. Sequenced by immunoSEQ multiplex PCR; TCRdb stores in-frame clones only, minus some. The sample shows about 100,000 clones, less than 85% of them seen only once. Sequencing was performed on peripheral blood. The receptor set was obtained from a woman over 75 with active or convalescent COVID-19. The CDR3 runs from the conserved cysteine through the conserved F or W. The D gene is left open where the match is weak. The size field is filled for only some rows; it gives once, few, many or a size class.

NA	15	TRBV19	NA	TRBJ1-1	TGTGCCAGTAGTACCTTCGACCTTTCGGGCACTGAAGCTTTCTTT	CASSTFDLSGTEAFF
NA	16	TRBV14	TRBD1	TRBJ2-4	TGTGCCAGCAGCTTTCGGACAGGAACATCGAAAAACATTCAGTACTTC	CASSFRTGTSKNIQYF
NA	21	TRBV4-1	TRBD2	TRBJ2-7	TGCGCCAGCAGCCAAGAGGCTAGCGGGAGGTCGTTCCTGGGAGTCTCCTACGAGCAGTACTTC	CASSQEASGRSFLGVSYEQYF
once	13	TRBV9	NA	TRBJ2-3	TGTGCCAGCAGGGGAGCCAGCACAGATACGCAGTATTTT	CASRGASTDTQYF
NA	15	TRBV7-4	TRBD2	TRBJ2-5	TGTGCCAGCAGCTGCGGGACTAGCGGGAGAAAGACCCAGTACTTC	CASSCGTSGRKTQYF
few	14	TRBV6-5	TRBD2	TRBJ2-1	TGTGCCAGCACCCGAAGCGGGAGGAACAATGAGCAGTTCTTC	CASTRSGRNNEQFF
NA	20	TRBV27	TRBD2	TRBJ2-1	TGTGCCAGCAGTCCAACCTGGCTAACCGGGACTAGCGGAGTCTACAATGAGCAGTTCTTC	CASSPTWLTGTSGVYNEQFF
NA	15	TRBV7-2	NA	TRBJ2-2	TGTGCCAGCAGCTCTCGGACGCAGGGGACCGGGGAGCTGTTTTTT	CASSSRTQGTGELFF
few	14	TRBV30	NA	TRBJ2-7	TGTGCCTGGAGTAGGGGGAGCGGAACCTACGAGCAGTACTTC	CAWSRGSGTYEQYF
NA	12	TRBV24-1	NA	TRBJ1-4	TGTGCCACCAGGGACAGTAATGAAAAACTGTTTTTT	CATRDSNEKLFF
NA	16	TRBV5-5	TRBD2	TRBJ2-1	TGTGCCAGCAGCTCGGCGGGACTAGCGGATTACAATGAGCAGTTCTTC	CASSSAGLADYNEQFF
once	16	TRBV24-1	NA	TRBJ2-2	TGTGCCACCGGGCCCGAGGGAATTGGAGACACCGGGGAGCTGTTTTTT	CATGPEGIGDTGELFF
NA	16	TRBV5-1	NA	TRBJ2-1	TGCGCCAGCACCCTGAGGGGGGGAGGGCCTTACAATGAGCAGTTCTTC	CASTLRGGGPYNEQFF
NA	13	TRBV5-4	NA	TRBJ1-4	TGTGCCAGCAGCACGATTAATGAGGAAAAACTGTTTTTT	CASSTINEEKLFF
NA	15	TRBV5-4	TRBD2	TRBJ2-3	TGTGCCAGTGGGAGGACGGGAGGGCCCCCAGATACGCAGTATTTT	CASGRTGGPPDTQYF
NA	13	TRBV6-1	NA	TRBJ1-5	TGTGCCAGCAGTGACCAATCAGGCCAGCCCCAGCATTTT	CASSDQSGQPQHF
NA	15	TRBV24-1	NA	TRBJ2-3	TGTGCCACCAGTGACAACCGGGAACTCACAGATACGCAGTATTTT	CATSDNRELTDTQYF
NA	16	TRBV3-1/TRBV3-2	NA	TRBJ2-5	TGTGCCAGCAGCCAACCTTTTCGGTTCTACCAAGAGACCCAGTACTTC	CASSQPFRFYQETQYF
NA	15	TRBV18	NA	TRBJ2-7	TGTGCCAGCTCACTTTACCGGGACACCCTCTACGAGCAGTACTTC	CASSLYRDTLYEQYF
NA	15	TRBV5-6	TRBD1	TRBJ1-4	TGTGCCAGCAGCTCCCGGGGGACAGTAATGAAGGAACTGTTTTTT	CASSSRGTVMKELFF
NA	16	TRBV9	TRBD1	TRBJ2-5	TGTGCCAGCAGCGTAGCTAAGGACAGGTTTTCGGAGACCCAGTACTTC	CASSVAKDRFSETQYF
NA	16	TRBV7-9	TRBD2	TRBJ2-5	TGTGCCAGCAGCTTAGTAGCAGGGTCGGGGGGAGAGACCCAGTACTTC	CASSLVAGSGGETQYF
NA	15	TRBV21-1	NA	TRBJ2-7	TGTGCCAGCAGCAAATTGCAGGTCGTTTCCTACGAGCAGTACTTC	CASSKLQVVSYEQYF
many	17	TRBV11-2	TRBD2	TRBJ2-1	TGTGCCAGCAGCTTTGGGACTAGCGGTAGCTCCTACAATGAGCAGTTCTTC	CASSFGTSGSSYNEQFF
NA	16	TRBV10-3	TRBD2	TRBJ2-1	TGTGCCATCAGAACGGGACTAGCGGGAGCAGGGAATGAGCAGTTCTTC	CAIRTGLAGAGNEQFF
NA	17	TRBV24-1	TRBD2	TRBJ2-1	TGTGCCACCAGTGATTCCAGAAGAGCGGGAGCCTACAATGAGCAGTTCTTC	CATSDSRRAGAYNEQFF
NA	14	TRBV2	NA	TRBJ1-1	TGTGCCAGCAGGATACAGGGACCGAACACTGAAGCTTTCTTT	CASRIQGPNTEAFF
NA	14	TRBV2	NA	TRBJ2-3	TGTGCCGACCACCCCCCGACTAGGACAGATACGCAGTATTTT	CADHPPTRTDTQYF
few	14	TRBV12-5	TRBD1	TRBJ2-7	TGTGCTAGTGGTTTGGGGGGCAGGGGGTACGAGCAGTACTTC	CASGLGGRGYEQYF
once	14	TRBV18	TRBD2	TRBJ2-7	TGTGCCAGCTCACCCGGACTAGTAAGCTACGAGCAGTACTTC	CASSPGLVSYEQYF
NA	14	TRBV5-1	NA	TRBJ2-5	TGCGCCAGCAGCTTAAACAGGGAAGGAGAGACCCAGTACTTC	CASSLNREGETQYF
NA	16	TRBV6-1	NA	TRBJ1-3	TGTGCCAGCAGTGAAGCGCCCCCAGGGTCTGGAAACACCATATATTTT	CASSEAPPGSGNTIYF
NA	14	TRBV30	TRBD2	TRBJ2-1	TGTGCCTGGCGTTCTAGCGGGGTGTACAATGAGCAGTTCTTC	CAWRSSGVYNEQFF
NA	17	TRBV5-1	NA	TRBJ2-2	TGCGCCAGCAGCTTGATGCCCCTACAGGGGAACACCGGGGAGCTGTTTTTT	CASSLMPLQGNTGELFF
NA	17	TRBV7-8	TRBD2	TRBJ2-4	TGTGCCAGCAGCTTAGCGGGGGGAGGGATAGCCAAAAACATTCAGTACTTC	CASSLAGGGIAKNIQYF
NA	13	TRBV4-3	TRBD1	TRBJ1-2	TGCGCCAGCAGCCTTAACAGGGGAAACGGCTACACCTTC	CASSLNRGNGYTF
NA	12	TRBV30	NA	TRBJ1-1	TGTGCCTGGAGTACGTTCGGGACAGAAGCTTTCTTT	CAWSTFGTEAFF
NA	14	TRBV25-1	NA	TRBJ2-1	TGTGCCAGCAGTGAATCTAGTACCTACAATGAGCAGTTCTTC	CASSESSTYNEQFF
NA	14	TRBV7-9	TRBD1	TRBJ1-1	TGTGCCAGCAGCTCTGGACAGGGTGTCACTGAAGCTTTCTTT	CASSSGQGVTEAFF
NA	14	TRBV10-1	NA	TRBJ1-4	TGCGCCAGCAGTGAGGTCCAGACTAATGAAAAACTGTTTTTT	CASSEVQTNEKLFF
few	15	TRBV11-1	TRBD2	TRBJ2-5	TGTGCCAGCAGCTTAGCCGCGGGGGTAGGGCGAACCCAGTACTTC	CASSLAAGVGRTQYF
NA	12	TRBV29-1	TRBD1	TRBJ1-2	TGCAGCGTCGCCGACAGGGACTCTGGCTACACCTTC	CSVADRDSGYTF
NA	17	TRBV19	TRBD2	TRBJ2-1	TGTGCCAGTAGTCCAGGAACCGGGACTAGTGGTCTCTATGAGCAGTTCTTC	CASSPGTGTSGLYEQFF
NA	15	TRBV23-1	TRBD1	TRBJ2-1	TGCGCCAGCACTCTTGCAGGGGGCATTTCCAATGAGCAGTTCTTC	CASTLAGGISNEQFF
NA	12	TRBV12-3/TRBV12-4	TRBD1	TRBJ2-7	TGTGCCAGCAGTCGCACCGGGACAGGCGTCTCCTTT	CASSRTGTGVSF
few	12	TRBV28	TRBD1	TRBJ2-7	TGTGCCAGCTCGGACAGGGCCCACGAGCAGTACTTC	CASSDRAHEQYF
NA	17	TRBV5-1	NA	TRBJ2-1	TGCGCCAGCAGCTTCGGCCTATACGGGGGAGAATACAATGAGCAGTTCTTC	CASSFGLYGGEYNEQFF
few	13	TRBV9	NA	TRBJ2-2	TGTGCCAGCAGCGTCGGGGGATACGGGGAGCTGTTTTTT	CASSVGGYGELFF
NA	19	TRBV19	TRBD1	TRBJ1-5	TGTGCCAGTAGCGGGGGACCGGGACAGGGGTCCTATAGCAATCAGCCCCAGCATTTT	CASSGGPGQGSYSNQPQHF
NA	14	TRBV11-2	NA	TRBJ1-1	TGTGCCAGCACCCAAAACGCGGTGGGCACTGAAGCTTTCTTT	CASTQNAVGTEAFF
NA	13	TRBV19	NA	TRBJ1-5	TGTGCCAGTACCGACAGAATTAATCAGCCCCAGCATTTT	CASTDRINQPQHF
few	14	TRBV28	NA	TRBJ1-4	TGTGCCAGCAGAAGCGGTCAGGCGGGTGAAAAACTGTTTTTT	CASRSGQAGEKLFF
NA	19	TRBV4-3	TRBD2	TRBJ2-3	TGCGCCAGCAGCCAAGATTTCCTAGCGGGAGGGCCAAATATAGATACGCAGTATTTT	CASSQDFLAGGPNIDTQYF
NA	14	TRBV10-2	TRBD1	TRBJ1-2	TGCGCCAGCACTGGGACAGGCAACCTATATGGCTACACCTTC	CASTGTGNLYGYTF
NA	13	TRBV5-4	NA	TRBJ1-1	TGTGCCAGCAGCTCCAGGTTGAACACTGAAGCTTTCTTT	CASSSRLNTEAFF
few	15	TRBV2	TRBD2	TRBJ2-1	TGTGCCAGCAAAGCCGGCGGGAGTACTGGGCATGAGCAGTTCTTC	CASKAGGSTGHEQFF
NA	16	TRBV28	NA	TRBJ2-3	TGTGCCAGCAGTAAGATAGCGGTTCGGGGTAGAGATACGCAGTATTTT	CASSKIAVRGRDTQYF
few	16	TRBV5-6	NA	TRBJ2-2	TGTGCCAGCATCTGGGCAAGCGGAAGAGAGACCGGGGAGCTGTTTTTT	CASIWASGRETGELFF
once	15	TRBV5-1	TRBD2	TRBJ2-1	TGCGCCAGCAGCTTAAGCGGGAAGCCTTTCGGAGAGCAGTTCTTC	CASSLSGKPFGEQFF